This TCR beta chain was sequenced in a study of blood T cell repertoires in COVID-19. CDR1 is MGHDK, CDR2 SYGVNS, per germline. Trimming removed 3 bases at V and 9 bases at J, with 17 bases between. The CDR3 sequence is 15 residues long. Study processing details: Scientists estimated how many nucleated cells there were by amplifying reference gene primers. Sequencing was performed with immunoSEQ multiplex PCR; in TCRdb, only in-frame clones are kept and a portion is missing. V, J and clone size derive from that table, while D and trimming were established from the DNA sequence. The repertoire holds roughly 130,000 clones, with around 79% as singletons.

Sequencing used peripheral blood. This chain joins TRBV25-1 and TRBJ2-2, with D perhaps TRBD1 (5 bases). This clonotype was obtained from a woman in her 70s with COVID-19, enrolled during active disease. In DNA form, the CDR3 reads TGTGCCAGCAGTGAGGGCCAGGGAATTATCCGGGAGCTGTTTTTT. The encoded protein is CASSEGQGIIRELFF.